The 10 T cell receptor beta chains listed next were all sequenced from one sample in a study of beta chain features in type 1 diabetes. These receptors have no known antigen. Study outcomes and limitations: Researchers report that Type 1 diabetes patients had moderately but significantly shorter TCRB CDR3s across all four CD4+ subsets.

TCRB transcripts that were expressed got sequenced, as all of the isolated RNA had been reverse transcribed. The data were produced by immunoSEQ multiplex PCR, yet TCRdb's version contains in-frame clones alone and is incomplete. The sample lists under 300,000 clones; around 24% were seen once. The sequenced sample was naive CD4+ T cells from blood. The receptors originated from a woman younger than 45 with type 1 diabetes.

The V and J genes are TRBV11-3 and TRBJ2-6; perhaps TRBD1 as D (6 bases). CDR1 and CDR2 from the germline V gene are SGHNT and YENEEA. Trimming took off 5 bases at V and 0 bases at J, with 11 bases between the two ends. The CDR3 has 16 residues. The CDR3 region is CASSIGTNSGANVLTF. CDR3 sequence (DNA): TGTGCCAGCAGCATCGGGACAAACTCTGGGGCCAACGTCCTGACTTTC.

The chain joins TRBV4-1 to TRBJ1-5; D perhaps matches TRBD1 (6 bases). Deletions cut 0 bases from V and 8 bases from J, with 11 bases between. The CDR3 is 14 residues long. Per germline, CDR1 MGHRA and CDR2 YSYEKL. DNA of the CDR3: TGCGCCAGCAGCCAAGATCTAGGGGGGGAGCCCCAGCATTTT. Protein sequence: CASSQDLGGEPQHF.

This clone was found once. V gene TRBV5-1 combines with J gene TRBJ1-1, with TRBD1 as a possible D gene (6 bases). This CDR3 has 17 residues. The germline V and J ends were trimmed by 5 bases and 0 bases, with 20 bases remaining between them. Germline loops: CDR1 SGHRS, CDR2 YFSETQ. The CDR3 nucleotides are TGCGCCAGCAGTTTATACGGGCCCGGGACACTGAACACTGAAGCTTTCTTT. It is translated as CASSLYGPGTLNTEAFF.

The V and J genes are TRBV27 and TRBJ1-5; 7 positions match TRBD1. The CDR3 totals 13 residues. Germline lookup yields CDR1 MNHEY and CDR2 SMNVEV (reference sequence). V shed 6 bases and J 2 bases; nucleotides not matched to a gene: 1. The CDR3, as DNA: TGTGCCAGCAGCGGGACAGGCAATCAGCCCCAGCATTTT. Protein: CASSGTGNQPQHF.

This clone has more than one count but fewer than ten. The chain links TRBV7-2 to TRBJ2-1; the D is unclear. With 5 bases removed from V and 2 bases from J, the gap between germline ends came to 10 bases. The CDR3 extends over 14 amino acids. Germline lookup yields CDR1 SGHTA and CDR2 FQGNSA. The CDR3 DNA follows: TGTGCCAGCAGCCCCTACCGGGCCTACAATGAGCAGTTCTTC. Residues: CASSPYRAYNEQFF.

This clone occurred a few times. The chain carries TRBV7-2 and TRBJ2-7, with D uncertain. Germline CDR1 and CDR2: SGHTA and FQGNSA. The CDR3 runs 14 residues. The V gene lost 0 bases and the J gene lost 1 base, with 7 bases spanning the gap. The CDR3 sequence is CASSLAPTSYEQYF. The CDR3 DNA reads TGTGCCAGCAGCTTAGCGCCGACTTCCTACGAGCAGTACTTC.

This clone was detected once. This rearrangement joins TRBV9 to TRBJ2-3, with D possibly TRBD2 on 5 matching bases. This CDR3 is 16 amino acids long. CDR1 and CDR2 from the germline V gene are SGDLS and YYNGEE. The V end was cut by 0 bases, the J end by 0 bases, with 11 bases between. DNA for the CDR3: TGTGCCAGCAGCGTAGTAGGGAGTGGCAGCACAGATACGCAGTATTTT. Protein sequence: CASSVVGSGSTDTQYF.

This clone occurred a few times. This chain uses TRBV6-5 with TRBJ1-2; D remains ambiguous. The CDR3 spans 15 residues. Germline lookup yields CDR1 MNHEY and CDR2 SVGAGI. V lost 2 bases and J lost 0, with 10 bases in between. The CDR3 DNA reads as TGTGCCAGCAGTTACGAAGTACACCCTAACTATGGCTACACCTTC. Its translation: CASSYEVHPNYGYTF.

J is TRBJ2-3 and V is TRBV29-1; 7 bases map to TRBD1. This CDR3 has 17 amino acids. The V gene end was trimmed by 1 base and the J gene end by 1 base; junction bases not matched to a gene: 11. Germline V gene data show CDR1 as SQVTM and CDR2 as ANQGSEA. The CDR3 is CSVEGSHRGGGTDTQYF. The CDR3 DNA follows: TGCAGCGTTGAAGGATCCCACAGGGGTGGAGGCACAGATACGCAGTATTTT.

V gene TRBV5-1 combines with J gene TRBJ2-5, with D perhaps TRBD2 (6 bases). Trimming cost V 0 bases and J 4 bases, with 13 bases left between them. In germline, CDR1 is SGHRS, CDR2 YFSETQ. The CDR3 consists of 15 residues. CDR3 amino acids: CASSLVGGAIETQYF. Written as DNA, the CDR3 is TGCGCCAGCAGCTTGGTCGGGGGAGCCATAGAGACCCAGTACTTC.